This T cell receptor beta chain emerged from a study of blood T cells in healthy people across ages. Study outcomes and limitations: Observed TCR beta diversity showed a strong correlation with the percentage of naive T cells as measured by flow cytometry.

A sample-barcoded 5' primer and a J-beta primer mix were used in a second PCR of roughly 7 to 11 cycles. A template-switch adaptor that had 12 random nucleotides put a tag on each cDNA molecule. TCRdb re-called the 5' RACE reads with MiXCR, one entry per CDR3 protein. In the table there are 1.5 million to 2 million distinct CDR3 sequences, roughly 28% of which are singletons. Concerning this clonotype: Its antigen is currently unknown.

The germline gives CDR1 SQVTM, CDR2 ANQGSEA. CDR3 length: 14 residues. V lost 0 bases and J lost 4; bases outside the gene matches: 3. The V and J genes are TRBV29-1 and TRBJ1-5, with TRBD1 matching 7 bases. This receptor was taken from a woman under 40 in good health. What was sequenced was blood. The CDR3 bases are TGCAGCGTTGAAGATAGGGGGCCAAATCAGCCCCAGCATTTT. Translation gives CSVEDRGPNQPQHF. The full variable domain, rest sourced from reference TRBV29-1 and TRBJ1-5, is SAVISQKPSRDICQRGTSLTIQCQVDSQVTMMFWYRQQPGQSLTLIATANQGSEATYESGFVIDKFPISRPNLTFSTLTVSNMSPEDSSIYLCSVEDRGPNQPQHFGDGTRLSIL.